The sequence of this T cell receptor (beta chain) was determined in a study of blood T cell repertoires in COVID-19. Here immunoSEQ multiplex PCR was the method, and the copy in TCRdb shows in-frame clones only, minus some. The data contain roughly 69,000 clones, roughly 80% of them singletons. The germline V gene has CDR1 SSHAT and CDR2 FNYEAQ (reference sequence). The CDR3 contains 16 residues. The rearrangement joins TRBV7-7 to TRBJ2-1, with TRBD2 matching over 10 bases. The receptor was isolated from a woman aged 40 to 50 with acute COVID-19. The sequenced sample was PBMCs or T cells enriched from blood (not recorded which). CDR3 coding DNA: TGTGCTAGCGGCAAACTAGCGGGATTTGGGAAAGATGAGCAGTTCTTC. It is translated as CASGKLAGFGKDEQFF.